This entry lists 4 T cell receptor beta chains sequenced from one sample in a study of blood T cell repertoires in COVID-19. Clones were read by immunoSEQ multiplex PCR, and TCRdb kept only the in-frame ones, dropping some. The sample records 300,000 to 400,000 clones, approximately 86% being singletons. Sequencing was carried out using peripheral blood. These receptor sequences come from a young man with COVID-19, enrolled during active disease.

The rearrangement uses TRBV29-1 and TRBJ1-1; 10 nucleotides align to TRBD1. This CDR3 comprises 15 residues. V gave up 4 bases and J gave up 4 bases; unmatched junction bases: 9. The germline V gene encodes CDR1 SQVTM and CDR2 ANQGSEA. The CDR3 DNA sequence: TGCAGCGTTGTTAAACGGACAGGGGGATCCACTGAAGCTTTCTTT. It codes for CSVVKRTGGSTEAFF.

V usage is TRBV9 and J usage is TRBJ2-6; D is unresolved. Trimming took off 4 bases at V and 0 bases at J, with 17 bases between the two ends. This CDR3 comprises 18 residues. In germline, CDR1 is SGDLS, CDR2 YYNGEE. The chain's CDR3 is CASSIPRGSSSGANVLTF. As DNA, the CDR3 is TGTGCCAGCAGCATTCCTCGCGGCTCAAGCTCTGGGGCCAACGTCCTGACTTTC.

The chain employs TRBV5-1 and TRBJ2-1; 9 bases are shared with TRBD2. The V gene's germline CDR1 is SGHRS and CDR2 YFSETQ. Trimming at V came to 3 bases and at J to 9 bases, leaving 19 bases not matched to a gene. The CDR3 has 18 amino acids. The CDR3 DNA is TGCGCCAGCAGCTCGAAACTGTTAGCGGGAGCGGCTTTAGTTGAGCAGTTCTTC. This encodes CASSSKLLAGAALVEQFF.

This chain joins TRBV28 and TRBJ2-7, with TRBD1 matching 8 bases. The CDR3 totals 15 residues. With 4 bases clipped from V and 4 bases from J, the junction kept 9 bases outside the gene matches. Germline CDR1 is MDHEN and CDR2 is SYDVKM. CDR3 nucleotide sequence: TGTGCCAGCAGTTCTGGACAGGGAATTACTTACGAGCAGTACTTC. Translated: CASSSGQGITYEQYF.